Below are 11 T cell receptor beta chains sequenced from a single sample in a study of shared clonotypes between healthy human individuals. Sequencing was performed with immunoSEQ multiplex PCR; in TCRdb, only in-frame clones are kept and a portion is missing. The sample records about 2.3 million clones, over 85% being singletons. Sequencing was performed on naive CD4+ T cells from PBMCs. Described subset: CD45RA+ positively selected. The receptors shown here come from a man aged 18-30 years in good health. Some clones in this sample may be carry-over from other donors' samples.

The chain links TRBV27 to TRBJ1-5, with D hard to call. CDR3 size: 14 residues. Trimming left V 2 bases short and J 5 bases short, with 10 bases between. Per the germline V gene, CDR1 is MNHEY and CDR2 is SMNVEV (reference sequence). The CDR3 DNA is TGTGCCAGCAGTTTAGAATTTCCCGATCAGCCCCAGCATTTT. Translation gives CASSLEFPDQPQHF.

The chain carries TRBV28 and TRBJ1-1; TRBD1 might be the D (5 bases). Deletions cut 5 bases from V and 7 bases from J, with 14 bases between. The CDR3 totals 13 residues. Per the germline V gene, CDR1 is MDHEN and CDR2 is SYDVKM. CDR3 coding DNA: TGTGCCAGCAGTCTCGAGTTTCAGGGTGAAGCTTTCTTT. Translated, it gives CASSLEFQGEAFF.

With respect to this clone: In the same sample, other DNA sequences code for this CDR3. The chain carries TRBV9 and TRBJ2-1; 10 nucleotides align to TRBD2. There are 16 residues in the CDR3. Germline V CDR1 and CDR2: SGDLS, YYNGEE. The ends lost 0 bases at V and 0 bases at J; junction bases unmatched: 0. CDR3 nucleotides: TGTGCCAGCAGCGTAGTAGCGGGAGGCTCCTACAATGAGCAGTTCTTC. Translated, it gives CASSVVAGGSYNEQFF.

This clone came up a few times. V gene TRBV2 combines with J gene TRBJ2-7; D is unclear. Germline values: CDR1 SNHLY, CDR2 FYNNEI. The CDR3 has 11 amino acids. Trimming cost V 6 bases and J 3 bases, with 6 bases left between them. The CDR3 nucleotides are TGTGCCAGCAGGGGAATCTACGAGCAGTACTTC. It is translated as CASRGIYEQYF.

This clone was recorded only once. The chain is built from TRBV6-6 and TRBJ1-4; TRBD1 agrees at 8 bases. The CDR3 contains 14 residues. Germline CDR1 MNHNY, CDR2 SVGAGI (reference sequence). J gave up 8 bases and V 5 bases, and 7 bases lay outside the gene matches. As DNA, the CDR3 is TGTGCCAGCAGTACGACAGGGGCGGGGGAAAAACTGTTTTTT. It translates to CASSTTGAGEKLFF.

This chain's CDR3 is CASSLTPPGASSGANVLTF. CDR3 nucleotide sequence: TGTGCCAGCAGCTTAACCCCTCCCGGGGCCAGCTCTGGGGCCAACGTCCTGACTTTC. J is TRBJ2-6 and V is TRBV7-3, with D perhaps matching TRBD1 or TRBD2 (5 bases each). Trimming cost V 0 bases and J 0 bases, with 15 bases left between them. The CDR3 length is 19 residues. Germline V gene data show CDR1 as SGHTA and CDR2 as FQGTGA.

The CDR3 DNA follows: TGCAGCGTTGAGGGGGGGGGAAACACCATATATTTT. Amino acids: CSVEGGGNTIYF. V gene TRBV29-1 combines with J gene TRBJ1-3, with D possibly matching TRBD1 (5 bases). Germline values: CDR1 SQVTM, CDR2 ANQGSEA. Between the trimmed V and J ends, which lost 3 bases and 4 bases, there was a span of 7 bases. This CDR3 has 12 residues. Based on the CDR3 plus reference TRBV29-1 and TRBJ1-3, the full variable domain is SAVISQKPSRDICQRGTSLTIQCQVDSQVTMMFWYRQQPGQSLTLIATANQGSEATYESGFVIDKFPISRPNLTFSTLTVSNMSPEDSSIYLCSVEGGGNTIYFGEGSWLTVV.

CDR3 sequence: CASSQEWPKGGGLNTEAFF. The CDR3 nucleotides read TGCGCCAGCAGCCAAGAATGGCCGAAGGGAGGGGGGCTGAACACTGAAGCTTTCTTT. The chain links TRBV4-1 to TRBJ1-1; a possible D gene is TRBD1 (6 bases). The CDR3 totals 19 residues. V gave up 0 bases and J gave up 0 bases, with 20 bases separating them. Per germline, CDR1 MGHRA and CDR2 YSYEKL.

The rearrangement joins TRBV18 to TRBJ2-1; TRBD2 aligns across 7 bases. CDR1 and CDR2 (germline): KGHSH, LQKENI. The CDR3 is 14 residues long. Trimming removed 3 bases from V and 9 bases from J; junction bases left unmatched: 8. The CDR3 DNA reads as TGTGCCAGCTCACCTGGACTAGGGGACGCTGAGCAGTTCTTC. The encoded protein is CASSPGLGDAEQFF.

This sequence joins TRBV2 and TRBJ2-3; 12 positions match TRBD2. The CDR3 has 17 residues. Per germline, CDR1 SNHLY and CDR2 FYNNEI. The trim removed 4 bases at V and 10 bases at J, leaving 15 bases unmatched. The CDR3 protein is CASSGGLAGGPRSAQYF. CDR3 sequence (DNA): TGTGCCAGCAGTGGAGGGCTAGCGGGAGGGCCTAGGTCTGCGCAGTATTTT.

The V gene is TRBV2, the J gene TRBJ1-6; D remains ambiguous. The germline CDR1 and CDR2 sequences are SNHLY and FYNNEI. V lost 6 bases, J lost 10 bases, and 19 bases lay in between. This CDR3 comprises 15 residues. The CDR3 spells CASRDYRTGESPLHF. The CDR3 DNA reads TGTGCCAGCAGGGACTATCGGACGGGAGAATCACCCCTCCACTTT.